Each of the 25 T cell receptor beta chains below was sequenced from the same sample in a study of cytomegalovirus exposure and HLA in healthy donors. This PCR relied on a set of 60 Vbeta primers and 13 Jbeta primers. Clones were read by immunoSEQ multiplex PCR, and TCRdb kept only the in-frame ones, dropping some. The table has fewer than 250,000 clones, roughly 80% seen once. The sequenced sample was PBMCs. The receptors originated from a man aged 40-55 years in good health and CMV-seropositive.

The chain uses TRBV2 and TRBJ1-5; TRBD1 matches at 7 bases. J lost 6 bases, V lost 6 bases, and 8 bases had no gene match. The CDR3 spans 14 residues. CDR1 and CDR2 (germline): SNHLY, FYNNEI. The CDR3 loop reads CASREQGLGQPQHF. CDR3 bases: TGTGCCAGCAGAGAACAGGGGCTCGGTCAGCCCCAGCATTTT.

As for this clone: The junction departs from germline at one end; a sequencing error may be responsible. This chain uses TRBV2 with TRBJ2-5; D unclear. The CDR3 consists of 11 residues. Germline loops: CDR1 SNHLY, CDR2 FYNNEI. This chain's CDR3 is CASSLQEAQYF. CDR3 nucleotide sequence: TGTGCCAGCAGCCTACAAGAGGCCCAGTACTTC. Filled out from reference TRBV2 and TRBJ2-5, the complete variable domain reads EPEVTQTPSHQVTQMGQEVILRCVPISNHLYFYWYRQILGQKVEFLVSFYNNEISEKSEIFDDQFSVERPDGSNFTLKIRSTKLEDSAMYFCASSLQEAQYFGPGTRLLVL.

V and J are TRBV30 and TRBJ1-1; 7 bases are shared with TRBD1. Losses at the gene ends were 0 bases for V and 5 bases for J; bases not matched to a gene: 6. Looked up from germline, CDR1 is GTSNPN and CDR2 is SVGIG (reference sequence). CDR3 length equals 14 residues. The CDR3 coding sequence is TGTGCCTGGAGTGTTATGACAGGGACGACTGAAGCTTTCTTT. It translates to CAWSVMTGTTEAFF.

The rearrangement joins TRBV7-8 to TRBJ1-4; D not certain. CDR1 SGHVS and CDR2 FQNEAQ come from the germline V gene. Trimming removed 0 bases from V and 11 bases from J, with 10 bases in between. The CDR3 loop spans 13 amino acids. As DNA, the CDR3 is TGTGCCAGCAGCTTAGCGAGGATCGAGAAACTGTTTTTT. It is translated as CASSLARIEKLFF.

The chain recombines TRBV23-1 with TRBJ1-1; tentatively, D is TRBD1 (5 bases). TRBV23-1 is given ORF status, its function remaining uncertain. V was trimmed by 0 bases and J by 0 bases, leaving 11 bases between them. There are 16 residues in the CDR3. The CDR3 sequence is CASSQSRTPLNTEAFF. For the CDR3, the DNA is TGCGCCAGCAGTCAATCAAGGACACCTTTGAACACTGAAGCTTTCTTT.

The chain joins TRBV28 to TRBJ1-5; D might be TRBD1 (5 bases). The CDR3 is 16 residues long. The germline V and J ends were trimmed by 1 base and 5 bases, with 15 bases remaining between them. The germline gives CDR1 MDHEN, CDR2 SYDVKM. This chain's CDR3 is CASSLSIGEGYQPQHF. The CDR3 region has the DNA TGTGCCAGCAGTTTATCGATAGGGGAGGGGTATCAGCCCCAGCATTTT.

This chain connects TRBV5-4 to TRBJ2-7, with 11 bases fitting TRBD2. The CDR3 is 17 amino acids. Germline V gives CDR1 SGHNT, CDR2 YYREEE (reference sequence). J was trimmed by 6 bases and V by 1 base; bases with no gene match: 12. The CDR3, as DNA: TGTGCCAGCAGCTTGCGTAAACTAGCGGGAGATATCGGCGAGCAGTACTTC. Translation: CASSLRKLAGDIGEQYF.

This clone was detected only a few times. The CDR3 here is CASSVGGGAGQETQYF. CDR3 DNA sequence: TGTGCCAGCAGCGTAGGAGGGGGGGCGGGTCAAGAGACCCAGTACTTC. The chain recombines TRBV9 with TRBJ2-5; D perhaps matches TRBD2 (7 bases). The germline V gene encodes CDR1 SGDLS and CDR2 YYNGEE. The CDR3 extends over 16 amino acids. V gave up 0 bases and J gave up 2 bases, with 14 bases separating them.

The chain couples TRBV7-3 to TRBJ2-7, with D possibly matching TRBD2 (6 bases). The CDR3 covers 13 residues. V was shortened by 6 bases and J by 4 bases, with 13 bases between the two germline ends. Germline V gives CDR1 SGHTA, CDR2 FQGTGA. The CDR3 loop reads CASSPGTFYEQYF. As DNA, the CDR3 is TGTGCCAGCAGTCCGGGGACTTTTTACGAGCAGTACTTC.

The CDR3 spells CASKDRESFYGYTF. The CDR3 coding sequence is TGTGCCTCGAAGGACAGGGAGAGTTTCTATGGCTACACCTTC. The chain has TRBV30 and TRBJ1-2; 8 bases align to TRBD1. This CDR3 is built from 14 residues. The J segment lost 4 bases and the V segment lost 7 bases, leaving 11 bases of the junction unmatched. CDR1 is GTSNPN and CDR2 is SVGIG in the germline V gene (reference sequence).

This clone occurred a few times. V gene TRBV7-9 combines with J gene TRBJ1-1; D call uncertain. There are 12 residues in the CDR3. V dropped 5 bases and J dropped 5 bases, with 9 bases sitting between them. Germline V gives CDR1 SEHNR, CDR2 FQNEAQ (reference sequence). The CDR3 sequence: CASSRGWTEAFF. CDR3 nucleotides: TGTGCCAGCAGCCGAGGATGGACTGAAGCTTTCTTT.

The chain couples TRBV9 to TRBJ2-3; unclear D gene. The CDR3 has 15 amino acids. Deletions cut 0 bases from V and 4 bases from J, with 12 bases between. CDR1 is SGDLS and CDR2 is YYNGEE in the germline V gene. CDR3 sequence (DNA): TGTGCCAGCAGCGTAGGAGGTGGTGACCCAGATACGCAGTATTTT. Its protein is CASSVGGGDPDTQYF.

This chain joins TRBV4-2 and TRBJ2-2; weak D call: TRBD2 (6 bases). Trimming removed 0 bases from V and 2 bases from J, with 16 bases in between. The CDR3 loop spans 18 amino acids. Germline CDR1 and CDR2: LGHNA and YNFKEQ. Written as DNA, the CDR3 is TGTGCCAGCAGCCAAGAGAGGCTAGTCGGGGGTAACACCGGGGAGCTGTTTTTT. It translates to CASSQERLVGGNTGELFF.

This chain links TRBV30 with TRBJ2-7; possibly TRBD2 for D (5 bases). The CDR3 length is 13 residues. The V end was cut by 2 bases, the J end by 2 bases, with 10 bases between. Per the germline V gene, CDR1 is GTSNPN and CDR2 is SVGIG (reference sequence). The CDR3 coding sequence is TGTGCCTGGAGTCCCGGGGTTGCCTACGAGCAGTACTTC. It specifies CAWSPGVAYEQYF.

The J gene is TRBJ2-2, the V gene TRBV6-1; weak D call: TRBD2 (6 bases). The CDR3 spans 14 residues. Trimming took off 7 bases at V and 2 bases at J, with 11 bases between the two ends. The germline V gene encodes CDR1 MNHNS and CDR2 SASEGT. Here the CDR3 reads CASILDYNTGELFF. The CDR3, as DNA: TGTGCCAGCATCCTGGACTACAACACCGGGGAGCTGTTTTTT.

The chain recombines TRBV6-6 with TRBJ1-5, with a tentative D call TRBD1 (6 bases). Trimming pared 6 bases from V and 7 bases from J, leaving 16 bases between. In germline, CDR1 is MNHNY, CDR2 SVGAGI (reference sequence). This CDR3 has 14 amino acids. CDR3 DNA sequence: TGTGCCAGCAGCCACGGCAGGGGCGGGCAGCCCCAGCATTTT. Amino acids: CASSHGRGGQPQHF.

The chain combines TRBV14 with TRBJ2-1; the match to TRBD2 covers 8 bases. J gave up 3 bases and V 5 bases, and 6 bases lay outside the gene matches. The germline V gene has CDR1 SGHDN and CDR2 FVKESK. CDR3 size: 15 residues. The CDR3 DNA is TGTGCCAGCAGCGAAACTAGCGGATTCTACAATGAGCAGTTCTTC. Its translation: CASSETSGFYNEQFF.

For this clone: Relative to the germline gene, one junction end is altered; a read error may explain this. This chain connects TRBV6-9 to TRBJ1-2; no clear D. Germline CDR1 MNHGY, CDR2 SVAAGI. This CDR3 is built from 8 residues. CDR3 sequence reads: CASIRVAF. The CDR3 bases are TGTGCCAGCATCCGGGTGGCCTTC.

This rearrangement joins TRBV7-3 to TRBJ2-1, with D possibly TRBD2 on 6 matching bases. CDR1 is SGHTA and CDR2 is FQGTGA in the germline V gene. This CDR3 is 15 amino acids long. V was pared by 6 bases and J by 4 bases, with 16 bases between. This chain's CDR3 is CASSRGSGMYNEQFF. As DNA, the CDR3 is TGTGCCAGCAGTAGGGGTAGCGGAATGTACAATGAGCAGTTCTTC.

The CDR3 loop is CASSSLANEQFF. Written as DNA, the CDR3 is TGTGCCAGCAGCTCGCTAGCGAATGAGCAGTTCTTC. This rearrangement joins TRBV11-3 to TRBJ2-1, with D perhaps matching TRBD2 (6 bases). This CDR3 contains 12 residues. In germline, CDR1 is SGHNT, CDR2 YENEEA. The V gene lost 4 bases and the J gene lost 7 bases, with 8 bases spanning the gap. The variable domain in full, completed from reference TRBV11-3 and TRBJ2-1, reads EAGVVQSPRYKIIEKKQPVAFWCNPISGHNTLYWYLQNLGQGPELLIRYENEEAVDDSQLPKDRFSAERLKGVDSTLKIQPAELGDSAVYLCASSSLANEQFFGPGTRLTVL.

This chain connects TRBV29-1 to TRBJ2-5, with 7 bases matching TRBD2. The V segment lost 4 bases and the J segment 1 base; nucleotides outside the gene matches: 9. This CDR3 has 15 residues. Germline CDR1 and CDR2: SQVTM and ANQGSEA. In DNA, the CDR3 is TGCAGCGTTGGAACCCCCGGGGGGACCCAAGAGACCCAGTACTTC. This sequence encodes CSVGTPGGTQETQYF. The entire variable domain, with the rest obtained from reference TRBV29-1 and TRBJ2-5, is as follows: SAVISQKPSRDICQRGTSLTIQCQVDSQVTMMFWYRQQPGQSLTLIATANQGSEATYESGFVIDKFPISRPNLTFSTLTVSNMSPEDSSIYLCSVGTPGGTQETQYFGPGTRLLVL.

This clone has just a few counts. The CDR3 loop is CASSPNSASTDTQYF. The CDR3 bases are TGTGCCAGCTCACCAAATAGCGCCAGCACAGATACGCAGTATTTT. The rearrangement links TRBV18 to TRBJ2-3; possibly TRBD2 for D (5 bases). This CDR3 spans 15 amino acids. The V end lost 2 bases, the J end lost 0 bases, and 9 bases lay between the germline ends. Germline CDR1 is KGHSH and CDR2 is LQKENI.

The count of this clone is one. The genes are TRBV5-6 and TRBJ2-5; D is perhaps TRBD2 (5 bases). Germline V lookup: CDR1 SGHDT, CDR2 YYEEEE. The CDR3 has 15 residues. Trimming removed 0 bases from V and 4 bases from J, with 13 bases in between. CDR3: CASSLGGEWGETQYF. In DNA form, the CDR3 reads TGTGCCAGCAGCTTGGGGGGAGAGTGGGGAGAGACCCAGTACTTC. The complete variable domain, with remaining parts taken from reference TRBV5-6 and TRBJ2-5, reads DAGVTQSPTHLIKTRGQQVTLRCSPKSGHDTVSWYQQALGQGPQFIFQYYEEEERQRGNFPDRFSGHQFPNYSSELNVNALLLGDSALYLCASSLGGEWGETQYFGPGTRLLVL.

The chain employs TRBV18 and TRBJ2-3; 10 bases fit TRBD2. The CDR3 loop spans 15 amino acids. The germline CDR1 and CDR2 sequences are KGHSH and LQKENI. After removal of 0 bases from V and 3 bases from J, the junction contained 0 bases not matched to a gene. CDR3 sequence: CASSPPSGRTDTQYF. The DNA of the CDR3 is TGTGCCAGCTCACCACCTAGCGGGAGGACAGATACGCAGTATTTT.

The chain combines TRBV11-2 with TRBJ1-6; no reliable D call. CDR3 size: 11 residues. Germline V gene sequence: CDR1 SGHAT, CDR2 FQNNGV. The V and J ends lost 4 bases and 9 bases respectively, with 4 bases between them. CDR3 region: CASSSSSPLHF. The CDR3 region has the DNA TGTGCCAGCAGCTCCTCTTCACCCCTCCACTTT.